The source of this T cell receptor beta chain is a study of cytotoxic CD8 clonotypes in ibrutinib-treated CLL. Deep sequencing aimed at 1 in 200,000 to 1 in 1 million T cells' resolution. Measured with immunoSEQ multiplex PCR; TCRdb has only the in-frame clones, and not every one. The sample has about 140,000 clones; around 93% are singletons. CDR3 length: 15 residues. From germline, CDR1 is SGDLS and CDR2 YYNGEE. V trimming: 4 bases; J trimming: 6 bases; junction bases outside the gene matches: 6. The genes are TRBV9 and TRBJ2-1, with 11 nucleotides matching TRBD2. The input for sequencing was PBMCs, taken after 12 months of ibrutinib treatment. The TCR originated in a human donor with chronic lymphocytic leukemia. CDR3 nucleotides: TGTGCCAGCAGCCCCGGACTAGCGGGTTTCAATGAGCAGTTCTTC. It translates to CASSPGLAGFNEQFF.